This TCR beta chain is drawn from a study of beta chain features in type 1 diabetes. At the level of the study: Patients shared similar age, gender and cell yields with healthy donors.

With 4 bases removed from V and 5 bases from J, the gap between germline ends came to 17 bases. The germline V gene encodes CDR1 GTSNPN and CDR2 SVGIG (reference sequence). The CDR3 has 15 residues. CD45RO/CCR7/CD25/CD127/CD95/CD27 sorting isolated CD4+ naive, central memory, regulatory and stem cell-like memory cells. Study conclusions and caveats: Sampled from patients, naive, central memory and Treg TCRB repertoires appeared more similar than those sampled from healthy donors. At VDJ recombination sites, type 1 diabetes patients had fewer insertions and more deleted nucleotides. Moderate yet significant TCRB CDR3 shortening was seen in Type 1 diabetes patients in all four CD4+ subsets.

The study reverse transcribed the entire isolated RNA, so it sequenced expressed TCRB transcripts. This table comes from immunoSEQ multiplex PCR, and its TCRdb copy is limited to in-frame clones, with some not included. In the table there are 230,000 or so clones, 16% of which are singletons. On this clone: Antigen specificity is unknown.

The chain uses TRBV30 and TRBJ1-4; no firm D call. This sequence originates from a man younger than 45 with type 1 diabetes. Sequenced sample: naive CD4+ T cells from blood. Here the CDR3 reads CAWTDGEKRNEKLFF. As DNA, the CDR3 is TGTGCCTGGACCGATGGGGAAAAGAGGAATGAAAAACTGTTTTTT.